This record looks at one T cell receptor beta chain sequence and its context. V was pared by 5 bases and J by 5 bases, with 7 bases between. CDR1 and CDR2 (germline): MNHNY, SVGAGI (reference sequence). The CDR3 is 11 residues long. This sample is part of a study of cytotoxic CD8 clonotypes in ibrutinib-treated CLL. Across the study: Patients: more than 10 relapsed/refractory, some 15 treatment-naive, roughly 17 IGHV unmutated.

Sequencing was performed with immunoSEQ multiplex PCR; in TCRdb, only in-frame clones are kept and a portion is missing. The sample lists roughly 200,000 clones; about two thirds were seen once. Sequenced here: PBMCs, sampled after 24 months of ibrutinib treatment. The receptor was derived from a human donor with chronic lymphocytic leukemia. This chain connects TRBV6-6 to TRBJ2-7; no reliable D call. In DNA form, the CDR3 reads TGTGCCAGCAGTCGGGCGGACGAGCAGTACTTC. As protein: CASSRADEQYF.